This is a list of T cell receptor beta chains from one sample in a study of T-cell reconstitution after alpha-beta-depleted transplantation in children. MiXCR, applied by TCRdb to the PCR reads, yields one record per CDR3 protein. This table holds hundreds of thousands of distinct CDR3 sequences, about an eighth found once. Sequences were derived from PBMCs, sampled before TCRalphabeta/CD19-depleted stem cell transplant. The receptors come from a girl aged 2-9 years with congenital amegakaryocytic thrombocytopenia, due to receive a stem cell transplant. CDR3s include the opening cysteine and the closing phenylalanine or tryptophan.

J: TRBJ1-2; V: TRBV20-1; CDR3: CSVKRPPRRDNYGYTF
J: TRBJ2-1; V: TRBV7-8; CDR3: CASSFSGPPGNEQFF
J: TRBJ2-7; V: TRBV7-9; CDR3: CASSFDRDSYEQYF
J: TRBJ1-4; V: TRBV4-2; CDR3: CASSQDLPDSVNEKLFF
J: TRBJ2-4; V: TRBV20-1; CDR3: CSARDLGRWVLSNIQYF
J: TRBJ1-1; V: TRBV7-9; CDR3: CASSLGGQVTEAFF
J: TRBJ2-5; V: TRBV11-2; CDR3: CASSPGLPRETQYF
J: TRBJ2-4; V: TRBV6-1; CDR3: CASRRDQAKNIQYF
J: TRBJ2-1; V: TRBV6-2/TRBV6-3; CDR3: CASSRTENYYNEQFF
J: TRBJ2-3; V: TRBV4-1; CDR3: CASSLLGVTQYF
J: TRBJ2-1; V: TRBV29-1; CDR3: CSVEGHSSLISYNEQFF
J: TRBJ2-3; V: TRBV25-1; CDR3: CASSVVAGDADTQYF
J: TRBJ2-2; V: TRBV7-3; CDR3: CASSRTEPAGELFF
J: TRBJ2-7; V: TRBV29-1; CDR3: CSARLVSAYEQYF
J: TRBJ1-6; V: TRBV20-1; CDR3: CSARPGTDSPLHF
J: TRBJ2-1; V: TRBV5-1; CDR3: CASSIAGQGDYNEQFF
J: TRBJ2-3; V: TRBV5-1; CDR3: CASSLESTDTQYF
J: TRBJ1-1; V: TRBV7-9; CDR3: CASTRDGLIMNTEAFF
J: TRBJ1-2; V: TRBV7-8; CDR3: CASSYLNRDSYGYTF
J: TRBJ2-1; V: TRBV29-1; CDR3: CSVEVAGVNNELFF
J: TRBJ2-1; V: TRBV9; CDR3: CASSVALQGLVDNEQFF
J: TRBJ2-7; V: TRBV5-1; CDR3: CASSLDSLGIYEQYF
J: TRBJ1-5; V: TRBV6-2/TRBV6-3; CDR3: CATTGFGQPQHF
J: TRBJ1-1; V: TRBV25-1; CDR3: CASSELVLGANTEAFF
J: TRBJ2-2; V: TRBV7-3; CDR3: CASSARNTGELFF
J: TRBJ1-1; V: TRBV29-1; CDR3: CSVPTGGASEAFF
J: TRBJ1-1; V: TRBV4-2; CDR3: CASSQTTGTAQSEAFF
J: TRBJ1-2; V: TRBV18; CDR3: CASSPTANYGYTF
J: TRBJ2-1; V: TRBV28; CDR3: CASSFRYREQFF
J: TRBJ2-1; V: TRBV28; CDR3: CASRFSTGGSYNEQFF
J: TRBJ1-5; V: TRBV20-1; CDR3: CSARAGMSNQPQHF
J: TRBJ2-5; V: TRBV5-1; CDR3: CASSLARVRYSETQYF
J: TRBJ1-5; V: TRBV28; CDR3: CASSLPPLGAPQHF
J: TRBJ1-2; V: TRBV4-2; CDR3: CASHASGFDYGYTF
J: TRBJ2-5; V: TRBV5-1; CDR3: CASSFATSGIQETQYF